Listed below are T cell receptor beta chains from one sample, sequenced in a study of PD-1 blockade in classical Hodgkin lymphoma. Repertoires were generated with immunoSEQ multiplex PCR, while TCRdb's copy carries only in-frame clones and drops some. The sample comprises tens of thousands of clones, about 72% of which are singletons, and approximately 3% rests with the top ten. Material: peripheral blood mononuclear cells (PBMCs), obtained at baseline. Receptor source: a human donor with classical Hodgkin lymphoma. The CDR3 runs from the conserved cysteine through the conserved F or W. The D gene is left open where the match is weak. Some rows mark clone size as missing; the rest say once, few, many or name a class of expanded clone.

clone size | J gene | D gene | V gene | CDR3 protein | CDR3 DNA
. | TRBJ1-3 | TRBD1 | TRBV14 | CASSQPGQGAYGNTIYF | TGTGCCAGCAGCCAACCCGGACAGGGGGCGTATGGAAACACCATATATTTT
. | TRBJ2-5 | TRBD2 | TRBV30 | CALGLGGGTQYF | TGTGCCTTAGGACTAGGTGGGGGGACCCAGTACTTC
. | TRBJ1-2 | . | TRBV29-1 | CSVEEIRDLSIDYGYTF | TGCAGCGTTGAAGAAATACGGGACCTCAGCATAGACTATGGCTACACCTTC
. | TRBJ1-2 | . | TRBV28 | CASSQTPGLLTF | TGTGCCAGCAGCCAGACGCCGGGACTTCTCACCTTC
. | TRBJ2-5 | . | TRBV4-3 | CASSQAAQQETQYF | TGCGCCAGCAGCCAAGCAGCACAGCAAGAGACCCAGTACTTC
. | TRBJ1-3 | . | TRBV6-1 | CASTTPSGNTIYF | TGTGCCAGCACCACTCCCTCTGGAAACACCATATATTTT
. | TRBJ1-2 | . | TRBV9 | CASSVMPNYGYTF | TGTGCCAGCAGCGTAATGCCTAACTATGGCTACACCTTC
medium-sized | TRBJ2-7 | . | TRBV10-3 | CAIRLYESSYEQYF | TGTGCCATCAGGCTCTATGAGAGCTCCTACGAGCAGTACTTC
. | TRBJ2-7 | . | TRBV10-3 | CAISEGGLEQYF | TGTGCCATCAGTGAGGGCGGACTAGAGCAGTACTTC
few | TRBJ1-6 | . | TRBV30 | CAWSVQGSGPLHF | TGTGCCTGGAGTGTACAAGGTTCGGGACCCCTCCACTTT
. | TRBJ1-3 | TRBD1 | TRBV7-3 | CASSFAATGGSGNTIYF | TGTGCCAGCAGCTTTGCCGCCACAGGGGGCTCTGGAAACACCATATATTTT
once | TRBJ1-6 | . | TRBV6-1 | CASIRYRTNSPLHF | TGTGCCAGCATAAGGTACAGGACGAATTCACCCCTCCACTTT
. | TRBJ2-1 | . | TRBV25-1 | CASSRGTDNEQFF | TGTGCCAGCAGCCGAGGGACTGACAATGAGCAGTTCTTC
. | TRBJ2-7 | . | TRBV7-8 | CASSLEVGASSYEQYF | TGTGCCAGCAGCTTAGAAGTGGGAGCGAGCTCCTACGAGCAGTACTTC
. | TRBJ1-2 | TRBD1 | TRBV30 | CAWTRDRGHYGYTF | TGTGCCTGGACACGCGACAGGGGGCACTATGGCTACACCTTC